This T cell receptor beta chain came from a study of T cells in Graves' hyperthyroidism and ophthalmopathy. Study-wide findings and caveats: Also found in blood were most expanded thyroid clonotypes above 0.001.

In this sample, this clonotype turned up a few times. Its cognate antigen is unknown. The CDR3 spans 16 residues. With 0 bases removed from V and 2 bases from J, the gap between germline ends came to 11 bases. CDR1 and CDR2 from the germline V gene are SQVTM and ANQGSEA. TCR beta CDR3 region amplification was performed from RNA transcripts. First-round RT-PCR with HTBI primers amplified the TCR CDR3 region. One entry per CDR3 protein results from TCRdb running MiXCR on the multiplex PCR reads. The profile shows 480,000 or so distinct CDR3 sequences, approximately 48% of them singletons. The source of this sequence is an adult woman with Graves' disease, either hyperthyroidism or ophthalmopathy (not recorded which). Sequenced sample: peripheral blood or thyroid tissue (not recorded which). The rearrangement joins TRBV29-1 to TRBJ2-6; weak D call: TRBD2 (5 bases). The CDR3 loop reads CSVEDQAEAGANVLTF. CDR3 coding DNA: TGCAGCGTTGAAGATCAGGCGGAGGCTGGGGCCAACGTCCTGACTTTC. Complete variable domain (other parts from reference TRBV29-1 and TRBJ2-6): SAVISQKPSRDICQRGTSLTIQCQVDSQVTMMFWYRQQPGQSLTLIATANQGSEATYESGFVIDKFPISRPNLTFSTLTVSNMSPEDSSIYLCSVEDQAEAGANVLTFGAGSRLTVL.